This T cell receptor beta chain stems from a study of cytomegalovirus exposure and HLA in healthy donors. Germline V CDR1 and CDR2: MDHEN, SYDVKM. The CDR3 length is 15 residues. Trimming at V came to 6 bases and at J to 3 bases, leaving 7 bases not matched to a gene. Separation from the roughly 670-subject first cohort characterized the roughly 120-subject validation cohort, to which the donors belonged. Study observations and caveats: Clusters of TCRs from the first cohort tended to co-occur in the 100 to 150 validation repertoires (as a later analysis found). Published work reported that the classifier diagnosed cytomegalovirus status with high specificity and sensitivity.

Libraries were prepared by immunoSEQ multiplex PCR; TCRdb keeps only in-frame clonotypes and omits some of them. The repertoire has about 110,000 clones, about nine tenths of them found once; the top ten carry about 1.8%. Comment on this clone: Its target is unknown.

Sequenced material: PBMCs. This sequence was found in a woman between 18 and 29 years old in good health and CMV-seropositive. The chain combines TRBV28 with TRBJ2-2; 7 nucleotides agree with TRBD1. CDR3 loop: CASRLDRVDTGELFF. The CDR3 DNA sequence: TGTGCCAGCAGACTTGACAGGGTCGACACCGGGGAGCTGTTTTTT.